The T cell receptor (beta chain) described here comes from a study of blood T cell repertoires in COVID-19. Study-level information: The United States, Italy and Spain supplied acute and convalescent COVID-19 samples. T cells, B-cell-depleted T cells, or PBMCs supplied cDNA or gDNA.

As originally analysed: Amplification with reference gene primers provided the estimates of nucleated cell counts. Profiling relied on immunoSEQ multiplex PCR, and the TCRdb table lists in-frame clones only, not all of them. From that table come the V and J calls and clone size; the DNA was used to work out D and trimming. The sample yields approximately 100,000 clones, about 89% seen once. The CDR3 extends over 14 amino acids. J was trimmed by 6 bases and V by 3 bases; bases with no gene match: 3. Germline CDR1 is KGHDR and CDR2 is SFDVKD. Material: peripheral blood. The V call is TRBV24-1, the J call TRBJ2-4; 8 bases are a match to TRBD1. The sequence derives from a man in his sixties with acute or convalescent COVID-19. The CDR3 DNA reads as TGTGCCACCAGTGATAGGGACAGGATAAACATTCAGTACTTC. Translating gives CATSDRDRINIQYF.